This entry lists 14 T cell receptor beta chains sequenced from one sample in a study of cytomegalovirus exposure and HLA in healthy donors. It was with 60 Vbeta and 13 Jbeta primers that the PCR ran. Produced via immunoSEQ multiplex PCR; TCRdb's table is partial and in-frame only. The table shows over 150,000 clones, with 70% to 80% occurring only once. Material for sequencing was PBMCs. The receptors shown here come from a man aged 30 to 39 in good health and CMV-seronegative.

This sequence joins TRBV5-1 and TRBJ1-2; D unclear. The CDR3 covers 14 residues. V lost 4 bases and J lost 0, with 10 bases in between. Germline-derived CDR1 and CDR2 are SGHRS and YFSETQ. The CDR3 DNA follows: TGCGCCAGCAGCGAGGGCCAACCTAACTATGGCTACACCTTC. Its protein is CASSEGQPNYGYTF.

J is TRBJ2-5 and V is TRBV5-4; tentatively, D is TRBD1 (6 bases). The CDR3 totals 13 residues. Germline V gene data show CDR1 as SGHNT and CDR2 as YYREEE (reference sequence). Trimming cost V 4 bases and J 5 bases, with 12 bases left between them. The CDR3 region has the DNA TGTGCCAGCAGCCGGGATAGGGGGGAGACCCAGTACTTC. It specifies CASSRDRGETQYF.

This clone occurred a few times. This sequence joins TRBV6-4 and TRBJ2-1, with D perhaps matching TRBD2 (6 bases). Germline lookup yields CDR1 MRHNA and CDR2 SNTAGT. The CDR3 spans 13 residues. The V end was cut by 3 bases, the J end by 7 bases, with 10 bases between. In DNA form, the CDR3 reads TGTGCCAGCAGTGAAGTAGCGGAAAATGAGCAGTTCTTC. The encoded protein is CASSEVAENEQFF.

This clone was seen once. This chain links TRBV28 with TRBJ1-2, with D possibly matching TRBD1 (5 bases). There are 14 residues in the CDR3. Trimming left V 5 bases short and J 7 bases short, with 17 bases between. Germline CDR1 reads MDHEN; CDR2 reads SYDVKM. This CDR3 reads CASSLTTGTGGYTF. The CDR3 DNA follows: TGTGCCAGCAGTCTTACCACAGGAACGGGTGGCTACACCTTC.

The chain links TRBV7-6 to TRBJ2-1; D is possibly TRBD1 (6 bases). The CDR3 is made up of 16 amino acids. V lost 6 bases and J 5 bases, leaving 20 bases between the germline ends. CDR1 SGHVS and CDR2 FNYEAQ come from the germline V gene. The CDR3 reads CASSLPVFRGNNEQFF. The CDR3 coding sequence is TGTGCCAGCAGTTTACCTGTGTTTAGGGGGAACAATGAGCAGTTCTTC.

This clone was seen a few times. The chain has TRBV6-4 and TRBJ2-3; 11 bases align to TRBD2. The CDR3 sequence is 15 residues long. Germline-derived CDR1 and CDR2 are MRHNA and SNTAGT. V shed 3 bases, J shed 2 bases, and the junction held 1 base outside the gene matches. CDR3 sequence reads: CASSELAGATDTQYF. CDR3 DNA: TGTGCCAGCAGTGAACTAGCGGGGGCCACAGATACGCAGTATTTT.

This rearrangement joins TRBV6-1 to TRBJ2-7; no firm D call. The germline V gene encodes CDR1 MNHNS and CDR2 SASEGT. The CDR3 has 11 residues. Deletions cut 6 bases from V and 3 bases from J, with 6 bases between. For the CDR3, the DNA is TGTGCCAGCAGAGCTTTCTACGAGCAGTACTTC. This codes for CASRAFYEQYF.

The rearrangement links TRBV28 to TRBJ1-5, with D unclear. The V gene's germline CDR1 is MDHEN and CDR2 SYDVKM. The CDR3 runs 12 residues. The V and J ends lost 6 bases and 7 bases respectively, with 10 bases between them. Written as DNA, the CDR3 is TGTGCCAGCAGCCTGTCGGGACAGCCCCAGCATTTT. Amino acid sequence: CASSLSGQPQHF.

The chain has TRBV6-9 and TRBJ2-7, with TRBD1 as a possible D gene (6 bases). Trimming left V 5 bases short and J 2 bases short, with 13 bases between. The CDR3 extends over 14 amino acids. Germline-derived CDR1 and CDR2 are MNHGY and SVAAGI. The CDR3 coding sequence is TGTGCCAGCAGTCCACGACAGGTTACCTACGAGCAGTACTTC. Encoded protein: CASSPRQVTYEQYF.

The J gene is TRBJ2-7, the V gene TRBV19, with D maybe TRBD1 (6 bases). The CDR3 sequence is 14 residues long. Between the trimmed V and J ends, which lost 6 bases and 0 bases, there was a span of 12 bases. Per the germline V gene, CDR1 is LNHDA and CDR2 is SQIVND (reference sequence). The CDR3 DNA reads TGTGCCAGTAGCCAAACAGGGATCTCCTACGAGCAGTACTTC. Protein product: CASSQTGISYEQYF.

This clone is a singleton in its sample. The V call is TRBV29-1, the J call TRBJ2-2; 7 bases fit TRBD2. CDR3 size: 15 residues. Germline lookup yields CDR1 SQVTM and CDR2 ANQGSEA. V was pared by 3 bases and J by 2 bases, with 6 bases of the junction left unmatched. CDR3 protein: CSVEAGVGNTGELFF. CDR3 DNA: TGCAGCGTTGAGGCGGGGGTCGGTAACACCGGGGAGCTGTTTTTT.

Concerning this clone: Other DNA variants within this sample encode the same CDR3. V usage is TRBV5-4 and J usage is TRBJ1-1; D is undetermined. This CDR3 contains 13 residues. With 2 bases removed from V and 1 base from J, the gap between germline ends came to 6 bases. Germline CDR1 and CDR2: SGHNT and YYREEE (reference sequence). The CDR3 loop is CASSLAGNTEAFF. The CDR3 nucleotides read TGTGCCAGCAGCTTAGCTGGGAACACTGAAGCTTTCTTT.

This clone was seen more than once but under ten times. The chain recombines TRBV5-5 with TRBJ1-2; D is unresolved. V lost 1 base to trimming and J lost 3 bases, with 7 bases between them. Germline CDR1 and CDR2: SGHKS and YYEKEE (reference sequence). The CDR3 consists of 13 residues. The chain's CDR3 is CASSLSGYYGYTF. The CDR3 DNA is TGTGCCAGCAGCTTGTCCGGGTACTATGGCTACACCTTC.

The CDR3 region is CASSTDRGGETQYF. CDR3 DNA sequence: TGTGCCAGCTCGACGGATAGAGGGGGAGAGACCCAGTACTTC. V usage is TRBV28 and J usage is TRBJ2-5; maybe TRBD1 (6 bases). Trimming left V 8 bases short and J 4 bases short, with 17 bases between. The CDR3 loop spans 14 amino acids. Germline values: CDR1 MDHEN, CDR2 SYDVKM.